The next 32 T cell receptor beta chains were all read from a single sample in a study of T cell responses to AZD1222 COVID-19 vaccine. TCRdb keeps only in-frame clones here, not all; method: immunoSEQ multiplex PCR. The data hold about 110,000 clones, with 70% to 90% observed a single time. The sequenced sample was peripheral blood, obtained 28 days after the second AZD1222 dose. These receptor sequences come from an adult who received the AZD1222 COVID-19 vaccine.

In this sample, this clone turned up a few times. The gene calls are TRBV9 and TRBJ1-4, with 7 bases matching TRBD1. The CDR3 is made up of 14 amino acids. Germline trimming cut 3 bases from V and 7 bases from J; bases unmatched to any gene: 6. The V gene's germline CDR1 is SGDLS and CDR2 YYNGEE. The CDR3 DNA is TGTGCCAGCAGCGCTTCCGGGACAGCTGAAAAACTGTTTTTT. It codes for CASSASGTAEKLFF. The variable domain in full, completed from reference TRBV9 and TRBJ1-4, reads DSGVTQTPKHLITATGQRVTLRCSPRSGDLSVYWYQQSLDQGLQFLIQYYNGEERAKGNILERFSAQQFPDLHSELNLSSLELGDSALYFCASSASGTAEKLFFGSGTQLSVL.

The chain joins TRBV6-5 to TRBJ1-1; a weak D match, TRBD1 (5 bases). V was shortened by 0 bases and J by 5 bases, with 10 bases between the two germline ends. Per germline, CDR1 MNHEY and CDR2 SVGAGI. The CDR3 covers 14 residues. The CDR3 nucleotides are TGTGCCAGCAGTTACTCAGGGGTGGGGACTGAAGCTTTCTTT. This translates into CASSYSGVGTEAFF.

The CDR3 sequence is CSVEGLAGNEQFF. CDR3 DNA: TGCAGCGTTGAGGGTCTAGCGGGTAATGAGCAGTTCTTC. The chain uses TRBV29-1 and TRBJ2-1; 8 bases agree with TRBD2. This CDR3 is 13 amino acids long. V gave up 3 bases and J gave up 7 bases; unmatched junction bases: 5. From germline, CDR1 is SQVTM and CDR2 ANQGSEA.

The chain is built from TRBV5-4 and TRBJ2-5; TRBD1 aligns across 12 bases. V gave up 4 bases and J gave up 5 bases; unmatched junction bases: 6. Germline V gene lookup returns CDR1 SGHNT and CDR2 YYREEE (reference sequence). The CDR3 loop spans 15 amino acids. The CDR3 nucleotides are TGTGCCAGCAGCCCCGGGACAGGGGGCAAGGAGACCCAGTACTTC. Its protein is CASSPGTGGKETQYF.

The chain recombines TRBV4-1 with TRBJ2-2; no clear D gene. The germline V gene has CDR1 MGHRA and CDR2 YSYEKL. The CDR3 runs to 12 residues. V lost 5 bases, J lost 1 base, and 2 bases lay in between. The CDR3 nucleotides read TGCGCCAGCAGCTTGAACACCGGGGAGCTGTTTTTT. Its protein product is CASSLNTGELFF.

V gene TRBV27 combines with J gene TRBJ1-2, with D hard to call. V was trimmed by 4 bases and J by 2 bases, leaving 5 bases between them. Germline CDR1 is MNHEY and CDR2 is SMNVEV (reference sequence). The CDR3 length is 12 residues. The DNA for the CDR3 is TGTGCCAGCAGTTCCAGGAACTATGGCTACACCTTC. The encoded protein is CASSSRNYGYTF.

The chain joins TRBV10-3 to TRBJ2-7; TRBD1 aligns across 9 bases. CDR3 length: 15 amino acids. Germline CDR1 ENHRY, CDR2 SYGVKD. With 7 bases clipped from V and 5 bases from J, the junction kept 12 bases outside the gene matches. The CDR3 region has the DNA TGTGCCATCAAACCGGGACAGGGTATTTCCGACGAGCAGTACTTC. It codes for CAIKPGQGISDEQYF.

The J gene is TRBJ2-1, the V gene TRBV5-1; TRBD1 is a possible D gene (5 bases). This CDR3 spans 12 amino acids. Trimming left V 3 bases short and J 7 bases short, with 8 bases between. CDR1 and CDR2 (germline): SGHRS, YFSETQ. CDR3 residues: CASSSQVNEQFF. The DNA of the CDR3 is TGCGCCAGCAGCTCACAGGTTAATGAGCAGTTCTTC.

This chain links TRBV5-1 with TRBJ1-2; D possibly corresponds to TRBD1 (6 bases). Germline CDR1 SGHRS, CDR2 YFSETQ. CDR3 length equals 14 residues. Deletions cut 0 bases from V and 3 bases from J, with 9 bases between. CDR3: CASSLGTEYYGYTF. DNA for the CDR3: TGCGCCAGCAGCTTGGGGACAGAGTACTATGGCTACACCTTC.

CDR3 loop: CASSIGTTDTQYF. CDR3 bases: TGTGCCAGCAGCATCGGGACTACAGATACGCAGTATTTT. This chain joins TRBV7-9 and TRBJ2-3; D is perhaps TRBD2 (6 bases). This CDR3 contains 13 residues. Germline V lookup: CDR1 SEHNR, CDR2 FQNEAQ (reference sequence). Trimming cost V 5 bases and J 3 bases, with 9 bases left between them.

V usage is TRBV29-1 and J usage is TRBJ2-2; weak D call: TRBD1 (6 bases). CDR3 length equals 14 residues. Deletions cut 5 bases from V and 5 bases from J, with 15 bases between. Germline V CDR1 and CDR2: SQVTM, ANQGSEA. The CDR3 DNA is TGCAGCGTTCGAGAACAGGGTCAGACCGGGGAGCTGTTTTTT. Translation: CSVREQGQTGELFF.

The chain links TRBV4-1 to TRBJ2-2; 7 nucleotides line up with TRBD2. The V gene's germline CDR1 is MGHRA and CDR2 YSYEKL. The CDR3 sequence is 16 residues long. Germline trimming cut 3 bases from V and 7 bases from J; bases unmatched to any gene: 11. CDR3 sequence reads: CASSQDHRGVYGELFF. The CDR3 bases are TGCGCCAGCAGCCAGGATCACCGGGGGGTGTACGGGGAGCTGTTTTTT.

This chain joins TRBV28 and TRBJ2-6; D is perhaps TRBD1 (5 bases). V dropped 3 bases and J dropped 0 bases, with 15 bases sitting between them. Germline CDR1 MDHEN, CDR2 SYDVKM. This CDR3 is 18 amino acids long. CDR3 DNA sequence: TGTGCCAGCAGTTTTAATACAGGTTTTATCTCTGGGGCCAACGTCCTGACTTTC. It codes for CASSFNTGFISGANVLTF.

This chain connects TRBV9 to TRBJ2-3; no clear D gene. V gave up 4 bases and J gave up 1 base, with 16 bases separating them. The CDR3 has 16 amino acids. Germline loops: CDR1 SGDLS, CDR2 YYNGEE. CDR3 protein: CASSPYGSTGTDTQYF. The CDR3 DNA follows: TGTGCCAGCAGCCCCTACGGGTCTACAGGCACAGATACGCAGTATTTT.

The chain links TRBV19 to TRBJ1-1; the D gene is possibly TRBD1 (6 bases). The germline V gene has CDR1 LNHDA and CDR2 SQIVND (reference sequence). The CDR3 length is 13 residues. V was shortened by 4 bases and J by 5 bases, with 11 bases between the two germline ends. The CDR3 sequence: CASSRRGRTEAFF. In DNA form, the CDR3 reads TGTGCCAGTAGTAGACGGGGGCGGACTGAAGCTTTCTTT.

This chain links TRBV6-1 with TRBJ1-2; 11 bases are a match to TRBD1. This CDR3 has 15 amino acids. Germline V gene data show CDR1 as MNHNS and CDR2 as SASEGT. The V segment lost 3 bases and the J segment 5 bases; nucleotides outside the gene matches: 5. For the CDR3, the DNA is TGTGCCAGCAGTGAGATAGGACAGGGGGCATATGGCTACACCTTC. This translates into CASSEIGQGAYGYTF.

The chain joins TRBV19 to TRBJ1-6; TRBD1 matches 10 bases. The ends lost 8 bases at V and 8 bases at J; junction bases unmatched: 6. CDR1 LNHDA and CDR2 SQIVND come from the germline V gene (reference sequence). The CDR3 is 14 residues long. CDR3 protein: CASWDRGLDSPLHF. The DNA for the CDR3 is TGTGCCAGTTGGGACAGGGGCTTGGATTCACCCCTCCACTTT. The whole variable domain, remainder taken from reference TRBV19 and TRBJ1-6, is DGGITQSPKYLFRKEGQNVTLSCEQNLNHDAMYWYRQDPGQGLRLIYYSQIVNDFQKGDIAEGYSVSREKKESFPLTVTSAQKNPTAFYLCASWDRGLDSPLHFGNGTRLTVT.

The J gene is TRBJ2-1, the V gene TRBV28, with D possibly TRBD2 on 5 matching bases. V was clipped by 5 bases and J by 0 bases, with 20 bases between them. Germline V gives CDR1 MDHEN, CDR2 SYDVKM. The CDR3 runs 18 residues. The CDR3 spells CASSPPRGAVSSYNEQFF. CDR3 nucleotide sequence: TGTGCCAGCAGTCCCCCTCGGGGAGCGGTGAGCTCCTACAATGAGCAGTTCTTC. Looking up the rest from reference TRBV28 and TRBJ2-1 gives the full variable domain: DVKVTQSSRYLVKRTGEKVFLECVQDMDHENMFWYRQDPGLGLRLIYFSYDVKMKEKGDIPEGYSVSREKKERFSLILESASTNQTSMYLCASSPPRGAVSSYNEQFFGPGTRLTVL.

This clone was picked up one time. This rearrangement joins TRBV7-9 to TRBJ1-6; D remains ambiguous. The CDR3 covers 14 residues. Germline-derived CDR1 and CDR2 are SEHNR and FQNEAQ (reference sequence). The V end lost 3 bases, the J end lost 5 bases, and 8 bases lay between the germline ends. CDR3 residues: CASSLDGDNSPLHF. The CDR3 nucleotides read TGTGCCAGCAGCTTGGACGGAGATAATTCACCCCTCCACTTT.

This clone was observed a single time. The chain has TRBV2 and TRBJ1-1, with 9 bases matching TRBD1. CDR1 is SNHLY, CDR2 FYNNEI, per germline. The CDR3 consists of 14 residues. Trimming took 8 bases from V and 2 from J; bases not matched to a gene: 6. The CDR3 bases are TGTGCCAGCTTAACGACAGGGGGAAACACTGAAGCTTTCTTT. This sequence encodes CASLTTGGNTEAFF.

Of note for this clone: Its ends do not fully match the called genes, so a read error is possible. The chain employs TRBV5-1 and TRBJ1-2; 7 bases are shared with TRBD1. Germline V gene data show CDR1 as SGHRS and CDR2 as YFSETQ. The length of the CDR3 is 17 residues. The CDR3 DNA follows: TGCGCCAGCAGTTTGGGGACAGACACCAACGCGAACTATGGCTACACCTTC. Translation gives CASSLGTDTNANYGYTF. Full variable domain (outside the CDR3, taken from reference TRBV5-1 and TRBJ1-2): KAGVTQTPRYLIKTRGQQVTLSCSPISGHRSVSWYQQTPGQGLQFLFEYFSETQRNKGNFPGRFSGRQFSNSRSEMNVSTLELGDSALYLCASSLGTDTNANYGYTFGSGTRLTVV.

The chain couples TRBV12-3 or TRBV12-4 to TRBJ1-2; tentative D call: TRBD1 (6 bases). The length of the CDR3 is 13 residues. The germline V and J ends were trimmed by 6 bases and 5 bases, with 13 bases remaining between them. The CDR3 DNA is TGTGCCAGCAGCCGAGGGACAACTTATGGCTACACCTTC. Residues: CASSRGTTYGYTF.

This chain connects TRBV28 to TRBJ2-1; 13 bases line up with TRBD2. V shed 4 bases, J shed 10 bases, and the junction held 7 bases outside the gene matches. This CDR3 region has 15 residues. The germline V gene has CDR1 MDHEN and CDR2 SYDVKM. The CDR3: CASSYGLAGAGEQFF. The CDR3, as DNA: TGTGCCAGCAGTTACGGACTAGCGGGAGCCGGGGAGCAGTTCTTC.

The rearrangement links TRBV29-1 to TRBJ2-5, with 7 bases lining up with TRBD2. V dropped 6 bases and J dropped 1; count of bases not matched to a gene: 8. The germline V gene encodes CDR1 SQVTM and CDR2 ANQGSEA. The CDR3 length is 14 residues. The CDR3 bases are TGCAGCGTCCTCGCGGGGGAGATCCAAGAGACCCAGTACTTC. Translated, it gives CSVLAGEIQETQYF.

This clone was observed a single time. V gene TRBV3-1 (or the pseudogene TRBV3-2) combines with J gene TRBJ1-2, with D maybe TRBD1 (6 bases). CDR1 and CDR2 (germline): LGHDT, YNNKEL (reference sequence). Trimming removed 4 bases from V and 4 bases from J, with 10 bases in between. This CDR3 region has 13 residues. The CDR3 loop reads CASSRRTVYGYTF. CDR3 bases: TGTGCCAGCAGCCGACGGACAGTCTATGGCTACACCTTC.

The genes are TRBV6-5 and TRBJ1-2; D gene uncertain. The germline CDR1 and CDR2 sequences are MNHEY and SVGAGI. The CDR3 is 14 amino acids. Trimming took 3 bases from V and 8 from J, leaving 16 bases between them. The CDR3 loop reads CASSYHGPARGYTF. Here the CDR3 DNA reads TGTGCCAGCAGTTATCACGGACCTGCGAGAGGCTACACCTTC.

The V call is TRBV19, the J call TRBJ1-3; 7 bases map to TRBD1. The CDR3 consists of 14 residues. Trimming removed 5 bases from V and 0 bases from J; junction bases left unmatched: 1. Looked up from germline, CDR1 is LNHDA and CDR2 is SQIVND (reference sequence). CDR3 sequence reads: CASSGTASGNTIYF. DNA for the CDR3: TGTGCCAGTAGTGGGACAGCCTCTGGAAACACCATATATTTT.

This chain connects TRBV30 to TRBJ1-1; TRBD1 matches 7 bases. Germline V CDR1 and CDR2: GTSNPN, SVGIG (reference sequence). J gave up 7 bases and V 4 bases, and 9 bases lay outside the gene matches. This CDR3 region has 13 residues. The CDR3 coding sequence is TGTGCCTGGACTTCACCCGGGACAGTTGAAGCTTTCTTT. Translating it yields CAWTSPGTVEAFF.

The gene calls are TRBV19 and TRBJ1-5; D not certain. CDR1 is LNHDA, CDR2 SQIVND, per germline (reference sequence). This CDR3 has 13 residues. Trimming stripped 3 bases from V and 10 bases from J, with 13 bases between. The CDR3 spells CASSMRKDEPQHF. The CDR3, as DNA: TGTGCCAGTAGTATGAGAAAGGACGAACCCCAGCATTTT.

V and J are TRBV10-3 and TRBJ1-1; possibly TRBD1 for D (6 bases). Germline loops: CDR1 ENHRY, CDR2 SYGVKD. V shed 11 bases and J shed 5 bases, with 18 bases lying between them. This CDR3 has 13 amino acids. Written as DNA, the CDR3 is TGTGCCTCTCACCCAGGGCAGGGGACTGAAGCTTTCTTT. Amino acid sequence: CASHPGQGTEAFF.

V is TRBV3-1 (or the pseudogene TRBV3-2) and J is TRBJ1-3, with 9 nucleotides matching TRBD1. CDR3 length equals 16 residues. Germline CDR1 is LGHDT and CDR2 is YNNKEL (reference sequence). The V gene end was trimmed by 5 bases and the J gene end by 8 bases; junction bases not matched to a gene: 13. CDR3 bases: TGTGCCAGCAGCTCTATTCCGGGACAGGGAGGAGACACCATATATTTT. Translation: CASSSIPGQGGDTIYF.

The chain links TRBV5-4 to TRBJ2-5, with D possibly matching TRBD1 (6 bases). Germline values: CDR1 SGHNT, CDR2 YYREEE (reference sequence). The CDR3 spans 16 residues. With 0 bases removed from V and 5 bases from J, the gap between germline ends came to 17 bases. This CDR3 is CASSLAVHVQGETQYF. In DNA, the CDR3 is TGTGCCAGCAGCTTGGCCGTACATGTGCAGGGGGAGACCCAGTACTTC.